This note documents a single T cell receptor beta chain sequence. As every portion of the isolated RNA was reverse transcribed, the sequencing read expressed TCRB transcripts. Repertoires were generated with immunoSEQ multiplex PCR, while TCRdb's copy carries only in-frame clones and drops some. The table lists roughly 150,000 clones, approximately 10% of them singletons, with roughly 2% in the top ten. The data belong to a study of beta chain features in type 1 diabetes. V lost 4 bases, J lost 3 bases, and 12 bases lay in between. Germline CDR1 reads SGHNT; CDR2 reads YYREEE (reference sequence). This CDR3 region has 14 residues.

Material: central memory CD4+ T cells from blood. The chain employs TRBV5-4 and TRBJ2-3; D possibly corresponds to TRBD2 (5 bases). The sequence derives from a man younger than 30 in good health. The CDR3 DNA sequence: TGTGCCAGCAGCACCGGACCGGGGACAGATACGCAGTATTTT. Residues: CASSTGPGTDTQYF. The whole variable domain, filled in from reference TRBV5-4 and TRBJ2-3, reads ETGVTQSPTHLIKTRGQQVTLRCSSQSGHNTVSWYQQALGQGPQFIFQYYREEENGRGNFPPRFSGLQFPNYSSELNVNALELDDSALYLCASSTGPGTDTQYFGPGTRLTVL.